This T cell receptor (beta chain) is from a study of response to subunit inactivated influenza vaccine (dated by TCRdb to the late 2010s). Study-wide context: Deep quantitative profiling of the T cell receptor repertoire was used in the study to follow responses to a trivalent subunit inactivated influenza vaccine.

Overall study results and their limits: The authors proposed that each seasonal influenza vaccination may bring in only a limited number of new T cells.

V sheds 4 bases and J sheds 3 bases, leaving 9 bases between their ends. CDR1 SGHAT and CDR2 FQNNGV were looked up in the germline V gene. Inclusive of the bounding cysteine and phenylalanine, the CDR3 is 13 residues long. The kept DNA is CDR3 alone, 39 bases in frame from the first base. This clonotype showed up many times. This receptor's antigen is unknown. Base qualities were left out, and no much larger clone turns up one base away. To prepare the library, RT-PCR was applied. Instrument used: Illumina HiSeq 2500. TCRdb reprocessing: public reads trimmed at Q25 with fastp, clones called with MiXCR, in-frame beta chains kept. Each record represents a unique CDR3 protein, reported with the most common genes and DNA among its rows. For this sample the table gives just over 300,000 distinct CDR3 sequences, of which around 20% were detected only once. Around 10% of the sample goes to the ten largest clones.

The sample was PBMCs from blood, taken around 22 months after vaccination. This sequence was found in a man aged 50-75 years who received an inactivated influenza vaccine. Donor details come from another sample of the same person, matched by shared clones. The chain uses TRBV11-2 and TRBJ1-2, and perhaps TRBD1 as D gene, on 6 matching bases. The CDR3 corresponds to CASSSGQHYGYTF. DNA sequence: TGTGCCAGCAGCTCCGGACAGCACTATGGCTACACCTTC.